This TCR beta chain was recorded in a study of T cell responses to AZD1222 COVID-19 vaccine. The table came from immunoSEQ multiplex PCR; TCRdb's copy has only in-frame clones and leaves some out. Among 150,000 to 200,000 clones listed, 85% to 95% were seen once. This CDR3 has 14 residues. Per germline, CDR1 GTSNPN and CDR2 SVGIG (reference sequence). V lost 2 bases to trimming and J lost 8 bases, with 18 bases between them. This receptor was identified in an adult in good health. The sample consisted of peripheral blood, taken on day 0 of AZD1222 vaccination. This sequence joins TRBV30 and TRBJ1-2; D ambiguous. The CDR3 region is CAWSIRPHLEGYTF. CDR3 DNA sequence: TGTGCCTGGAGTATTCGGCCTCATCTCGAAGGCTACACCTTC. Drawing the rest from reference TRBV30 and TRBJ1-2, the complete variable domain is SQTIHQWPATLVQPVGSPLSLECTVEGTSNPNLYWYRQAAGRGLQLLFYSVGIGQISSEVPQNLSASRPQDRQFILSSKKLLLSDSGFYLCAWSIRPHLEGYTFGSGTRLTVV.